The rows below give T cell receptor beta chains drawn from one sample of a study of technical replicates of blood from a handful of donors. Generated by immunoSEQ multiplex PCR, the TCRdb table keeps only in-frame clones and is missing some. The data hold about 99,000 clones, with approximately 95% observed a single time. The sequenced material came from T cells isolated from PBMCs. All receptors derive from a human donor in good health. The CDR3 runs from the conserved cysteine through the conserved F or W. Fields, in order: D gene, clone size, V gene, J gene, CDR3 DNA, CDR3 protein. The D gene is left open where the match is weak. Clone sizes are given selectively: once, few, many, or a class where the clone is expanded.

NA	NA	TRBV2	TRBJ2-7	TGTGCCAGCAGGTTACAGCTCTACGAGCAGTACTTC	CASRLQLYEQYF
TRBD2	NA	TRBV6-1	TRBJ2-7	TGTGCCAGCCAGACTAGCGGGAAGCAGTACTTC	CASQTSGKQYF
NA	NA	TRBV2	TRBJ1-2	TGTGCCAGCAGAGACAGAGCCTCCAACTATGGCTACACCTTC	CASRDRASNYGYTF
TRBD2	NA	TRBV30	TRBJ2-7	TGTGCCTGGAGTGGAGGACTAGGGGATAACGAGCAGTACTTC	CAWSGGLGDNEQYF
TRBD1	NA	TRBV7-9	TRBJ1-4	TGTGCCAGCAGCTTAGCCGACAGGGATGGAAAACTGTTTTTT	CASSLADRDGKLFF
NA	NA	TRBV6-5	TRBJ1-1	TGTGCCAGCAGTTACTCTATTTCGGACACTGAAGCTTTCTTT	CASSYSISDTEAFF
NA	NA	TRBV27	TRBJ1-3	TGTGCCAGCCGGTCAGGTACCAACACCATATATTTT	CASRSGTNTIYF
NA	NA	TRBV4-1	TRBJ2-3	TGCGCCAGCAGCCAACGGGACAGAGGGACTAGTCACACAGATACGCAGTATTTT	CASSQRDRGTSHTDTQYF
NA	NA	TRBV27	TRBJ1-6	TGTGCCAGCAGTTTACGGGACACCCCTTCACCCCTCCACTTT	CASSLRDTPSPLHF
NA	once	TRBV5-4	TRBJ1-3	TGTGCCAGCAGCTTACAGGGTTCGACCGGAAACACCATATATTTT	CASSLQGSTGNTIYF
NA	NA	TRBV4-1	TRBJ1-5	TGCGCCAGCAGCCAACCAGGGCGTAATCAGCCCCAGCATTTT	CASSQPGRNQPQHF
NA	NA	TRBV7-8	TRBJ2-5	TGTGCCAGCAGCTTTGGCAGGGGAAAAGAGACCCAGTACTTC	CASSFGRGKETQYF
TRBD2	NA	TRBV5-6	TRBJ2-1	TGTGCCAGCAGCAAAAGACTAGCGGGAGATGGCAATGAGCAGTTCTTC	CASSKRLAGDGNEQFF
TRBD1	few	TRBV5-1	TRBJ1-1	TGCGCCAGCAGCTTAGCCGGACAGGGAAACACTGAAGCTTTCTTT	CASSLAGQGNTEAFF
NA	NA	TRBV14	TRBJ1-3	TGTGCCAGCAGCCAAGATTCCGGGTGGCCCTCTGGAAACACCATATATTTT	CASSQDSGWPSGNTIYF
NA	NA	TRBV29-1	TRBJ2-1	TGCAGCGTCGCGGACAGTCCTGACAATGAGCAGTTCTTC	CSVADSPDNEQFF
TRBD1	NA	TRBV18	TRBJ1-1	TGTGCCAGCTCACCATCTTCTCAGGACAGGAAAGCTTTCTTT	CASSPSSQDRKAFF
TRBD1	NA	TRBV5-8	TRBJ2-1	TGTGCCAGCAGCACCAGGGGGTTGATCTACAATGAGCAGTTCTTC	CASSTRGLIYNEQFF
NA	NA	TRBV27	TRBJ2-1	TGTGCCAGCAGTTGGGCAGGGTTCTCCTACAATGAGCAGTTCTTC	CASSWAGFSYNEQFF
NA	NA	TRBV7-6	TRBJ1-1	TGTGCCAGCAGCTTAACGACAGAATTGAACACTGAAGCTTTCTTT	CASSLTTELNTEAFF
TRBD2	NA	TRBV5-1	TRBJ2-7	TGCGCCAGCAGCTTGGTGAGCGGGAGGTCCTCCTACGAGCAGTACTTC	CASSLVSGRSSYEQYF
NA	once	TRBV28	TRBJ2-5	TGTGCCAGCAGTTTCGGATTGATTGCCAGGGAAGAGACCCAGTACTTC	CASSFGLIAREETQYF
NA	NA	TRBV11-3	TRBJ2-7	TGTGCCAGCAGCCCCAGCTCCTACGAGCAGTACTTC	CASSPSSYEQYF
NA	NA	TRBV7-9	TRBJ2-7	TGTGCCAGCAGCTTCTACTACGAGCAGTACTTC	CASSFYYEQYF
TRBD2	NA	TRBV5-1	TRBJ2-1	TGCGCCAGCAGCGACACTCCGGGACTAGCGATCTATGAGCAGTTCTTC	CASSDTPGLAIYEQFF
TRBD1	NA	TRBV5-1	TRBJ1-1	TGCGCCAGCAGCGGCCGCATCATGACAGGGGCGAACACTGAAGCTTTCTTT	CASSGRIMTGANTEAFF
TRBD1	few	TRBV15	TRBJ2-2	TGTGCCACCAGCATACCGGGACAGGGGACCACCGGGGAGCTGTTTTTT	CATSIPGQGTTGELFF
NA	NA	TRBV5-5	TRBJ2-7	TGTGCCAGCAGCTCCGGGACTCCAACCTACGAGCAGTACTTC	CASSSGTPTYEQYF
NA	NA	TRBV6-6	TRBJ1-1	TGTGCCAGCAGTTACTCGTCAGGGCACACTGAAGCTTTCTTT	CASSYSSGHTEAFF
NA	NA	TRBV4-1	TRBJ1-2	TGCGCCAGCAGCCGAGGAATGAGTGGCTACACCTTC	CASSRGMSGYTF
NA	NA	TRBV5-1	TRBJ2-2	TGCGCCAGCAGCTTGGACGGGACCGGGGAGCTGTTTTTT	CASSLDGTGELFF
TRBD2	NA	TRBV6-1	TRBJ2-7	TGTGCCAGCAGTGAAAGGGGACTAGCGAGTACCAGAGTTAGCGAGCAGTACTTC	CASSERGLASTRVSEQYF
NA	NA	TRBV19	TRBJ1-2	TGTGCCAGTGGGTTCACAGGGAGCGTGGGCTACACCTTC	CASGFTGSVGYTF
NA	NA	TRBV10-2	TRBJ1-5	TGCGCCAGCAGTGGAGGAGGGAGGGGGTTAGCCCAGCATTTT	CASSGGGRGLAQHF
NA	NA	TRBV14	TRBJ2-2	TGTGCCAGCAGCCCGGCAGGGAACACCGGGGAGCTGTTTTTT	CASSPAGNTGELFF
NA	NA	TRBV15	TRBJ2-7	TGTGCCACCAGCAGAGATCGGAGGGACCTCTACGAGCAGTACTTC	CATSRDRRDLYEQYF
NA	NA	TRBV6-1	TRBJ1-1	TGTGCCAGCAGTGACGCATCAGGGATAGCTGAAGCTTTCTTT	CASSDASGIAEAFF
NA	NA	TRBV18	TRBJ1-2	TGTGCCAGCTCACCGAGAAAGAGCGATGGCTACACCTTC	CASSPRKSDGYTF